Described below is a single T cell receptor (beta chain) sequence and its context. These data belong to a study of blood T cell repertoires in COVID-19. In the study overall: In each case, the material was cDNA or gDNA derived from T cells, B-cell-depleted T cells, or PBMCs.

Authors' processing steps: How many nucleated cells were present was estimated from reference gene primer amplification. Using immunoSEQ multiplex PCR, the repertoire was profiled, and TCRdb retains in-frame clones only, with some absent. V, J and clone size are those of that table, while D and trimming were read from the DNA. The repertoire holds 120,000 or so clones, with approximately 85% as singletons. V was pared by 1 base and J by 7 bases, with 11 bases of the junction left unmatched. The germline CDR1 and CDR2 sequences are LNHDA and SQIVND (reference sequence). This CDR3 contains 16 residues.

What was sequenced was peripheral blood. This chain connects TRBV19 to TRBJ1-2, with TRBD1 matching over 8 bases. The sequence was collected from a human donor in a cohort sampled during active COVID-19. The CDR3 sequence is CASSIGVAGGNLGYTF. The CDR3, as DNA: TGTGCCAGTAGTATAGGAGTGGCAGGGGGCAATCTTGGCTACACCTTC. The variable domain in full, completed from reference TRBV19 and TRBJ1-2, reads DGGITQSPKYLFRKEGQNVTLSCEQNLNHDAMYWYRQDPGQGLRLIYYSQIVNDFQKGDIAEGYSVSREKKESFPLTVTSAQKNPTAFYLCASSIGVAGGNLGYTFGSGTRLTVV.